Sequencing of this T cell receptor (beta chain) was carried out in a study of T cell repertoires in cytomegalovirus infection. Background on the study: Matching HLA type and CMV infection were both indicated by public TCR beta signatures. Study-level findings and limits: Dominating the ex vivo response were HLA-C-restricted CMV-specific TCR beta clonotypes. Cumulative public TCR beta family frequency identified carriers of CMV plus the relevant HLA.

Via MiXCR, TCRdb re-called the reads, giving one row per CDR3 protein. The table lists approximately 250,000 distinct CDR3 sequences, 6% to 8% of them singletons. This clonotype has ten or more counts. Antigen specificity is unknown. Sample: PBMCs. The origin of this receptor is a human donor in good health (CMV status not recorded). Some clones in this sample may be carry-over from other donors' samples.

CDR3 residues: CASSYGQGRNTEAFF. DNA of the CDR3: TGTGCCAGCAGTTACGGACAGGGCAGAAACACTGAAGCTTTCTTT. This rearrangement joins TRBV6-2 or TRBV6-3 to TRBJ1-1, with 8 bases aligning to TRBD1. V trimming: 2 bases; J trimming: 2 bases; junction bases outside the gene matches: 4. The CDR3 is 15 amino acids. Per the germline V gene, CDR1 is MNHEY and CDR2 is SVGEGT.